This T cell receptor (beta chain) emerged from a study of molecular identifiers for immune sequencing clone quantification. Study in general: Naive CD8 RNA (about 19,000 or 110,000 cells) was divided into five aliquots, with four sequenced.

Ten or more counts support this clonotype. Naive CD8 T cells were picked out by sorting for CD8+CD4-CCR7+CD45RA+. One entry per CDR3 protein results from TCRdb running MiXCR on the PCR reads. The sample carries more than 450,000 distinct CDR3 sequences, 20% to 25% recorded once. CDR1 is MDHEN, CDR2 SYDVKM, per germline. This CDR3 comprises 16 residues. V lost 6 bases, J lost 5 bases, and 20 bases lay in between. The clonotype comes from a human donor in good health. Some libraries in this study had Jurkat cell RNA spiked in. V usage is TRBV28 and J usage is TRBJ2-1; perhaps D is TRBD1 or TRBD2 (6 bases each). The sample was naive CD8+ T cells from blood, with Jurkat cell RNA spiked in. Specified subset: FACS-sorted CD8+CD4-CCR7+CD45RA+ naive T cells. Here the CDR3 reads CASRQGGTRWDNEQFF. CDR3 sequence (DNA): TGTGCCAGCAGACAGGGAGGCACCCGTTGGGACAATGAGCAGTTCTTC.